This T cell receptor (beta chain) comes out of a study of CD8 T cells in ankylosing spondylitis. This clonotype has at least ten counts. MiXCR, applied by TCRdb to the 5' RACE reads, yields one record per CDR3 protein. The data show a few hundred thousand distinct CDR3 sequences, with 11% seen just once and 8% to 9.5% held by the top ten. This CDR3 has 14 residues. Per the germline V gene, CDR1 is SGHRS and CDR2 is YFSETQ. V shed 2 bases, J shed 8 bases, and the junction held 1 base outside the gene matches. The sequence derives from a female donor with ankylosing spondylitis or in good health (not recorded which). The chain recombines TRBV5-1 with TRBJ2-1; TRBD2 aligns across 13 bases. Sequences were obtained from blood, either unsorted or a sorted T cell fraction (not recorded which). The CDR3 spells CASSFGLAGDEQFF. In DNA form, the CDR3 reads TGCGCCAGCAGCTTTGGACTAGCGGGAGATGAGCAGTTCTTC.